This T cell receptor beta chain is drawn from a study of cytomegalovirus exposure and HLA in healthy donors. Method: immunoSEQ multiplex PCR; TCRdb's copy keeps in-frame clones and lacks some. The data hold approximately 270,000 clones, with 80% to 90% observed a single time. Germline V gene sequence: CDR1 SGHNT, CDR2 YENEEA. CDR3 length: 18 residues. V gave up 5 bases and J gave up 2 bases; unmatched junction bases: 16. A remark on this clone: What it binds is unknown.

General study results and limits: In vitro testing confirmed a few CMV-associated chains as specific for CMV antigens. Across donors, most TCRs were seen rarely, yet some public ones were widespread. Around 160 TCR beta chains were listed as cytomegalovirus-associated.

Specimen: PBMCs. The rearrangement links TRBV11-3 to TRBJ2-7; 9 bases line up with TRBD2. The sequence came from a woman younger than 35 in good health and CMV-seronegative. The CDR3 is CASSPNPLVAGEPYEQYF. The CDR3 DNA is TGTGCCAGCAGCCCCAATCCTCTGGTAGCGGGAGAACCCTACGAGCAGTACTTC.